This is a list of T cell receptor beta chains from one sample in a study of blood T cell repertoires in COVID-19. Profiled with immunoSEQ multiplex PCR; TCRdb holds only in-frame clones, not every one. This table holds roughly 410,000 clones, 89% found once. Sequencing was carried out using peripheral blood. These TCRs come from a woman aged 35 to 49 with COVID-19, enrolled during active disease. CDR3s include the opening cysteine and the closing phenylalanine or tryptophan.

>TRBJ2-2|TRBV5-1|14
CASSLIGNTGELFF
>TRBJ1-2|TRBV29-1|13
CSVRDVSNYGYTF
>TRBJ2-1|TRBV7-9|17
CASSLGAGEVTYNEQFF
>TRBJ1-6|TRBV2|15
CASSVGGSYNSPLHF
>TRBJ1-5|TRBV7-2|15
CASSPFPGSNQPQHF
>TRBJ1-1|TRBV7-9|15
CASSVTAGGGTEAFF
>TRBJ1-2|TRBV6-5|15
CASSFRTGGLYGYTF
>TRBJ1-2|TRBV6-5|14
CASSYQRQIYGYTF
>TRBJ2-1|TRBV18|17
CASSPNRGYDQNNEQFF
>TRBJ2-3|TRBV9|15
CASSVLAGMGDTQYF
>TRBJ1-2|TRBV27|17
CASSLSGGEYDGGGYTF
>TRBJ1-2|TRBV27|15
CASSFGGARVGGYTF
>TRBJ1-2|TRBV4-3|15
CASSHDGQGADGYTF
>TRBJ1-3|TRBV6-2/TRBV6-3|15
CASSYARSSGNTIYF
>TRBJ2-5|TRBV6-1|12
CASSQGAETQYF
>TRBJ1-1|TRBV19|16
CASSTQGLGVNTEAFF